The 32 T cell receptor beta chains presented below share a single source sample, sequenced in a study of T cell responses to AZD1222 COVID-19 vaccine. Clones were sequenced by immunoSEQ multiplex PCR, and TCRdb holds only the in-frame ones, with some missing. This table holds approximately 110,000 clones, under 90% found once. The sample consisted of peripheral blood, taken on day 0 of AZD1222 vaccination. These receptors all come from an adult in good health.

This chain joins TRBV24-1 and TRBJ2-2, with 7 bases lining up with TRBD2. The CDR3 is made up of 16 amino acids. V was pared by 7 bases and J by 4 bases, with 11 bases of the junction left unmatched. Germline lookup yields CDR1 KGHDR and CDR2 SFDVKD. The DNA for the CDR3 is TGTGCCACCAGCACGCCGGAGATAGCGGGCACCGGGGAGCTGTTTTTT. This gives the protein CATSTPEIAGTGELFF.

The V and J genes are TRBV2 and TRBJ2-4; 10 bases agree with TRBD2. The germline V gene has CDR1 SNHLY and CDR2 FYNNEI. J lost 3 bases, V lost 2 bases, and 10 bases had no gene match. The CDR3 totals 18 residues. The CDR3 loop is CASSERAGLAGVKNIQYF. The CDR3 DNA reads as TGTGCCAGCAGTGAAAGGGCCGGCCTAGCGGGAGTCAAAAACATTCAGTACTTC. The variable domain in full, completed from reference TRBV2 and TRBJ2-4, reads EPEVTQTPSHQVTQMGQEVILRCVPISNHLYFYWYRQILGQKVEFLVSFYNNEISEKSEIFDDQFSVERPDGSNFTLKIRSTKLEDSAMYFCASSERAGLAGVKNIQYFGAGTRLSVL.

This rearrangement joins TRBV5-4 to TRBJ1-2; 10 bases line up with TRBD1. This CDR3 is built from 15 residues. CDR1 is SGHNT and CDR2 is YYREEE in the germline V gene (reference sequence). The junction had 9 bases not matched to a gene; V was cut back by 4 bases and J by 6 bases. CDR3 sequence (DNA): TGTGCCAGCAGCACCCTGACAGGGGGCTCCCATGGCTACACCTTC. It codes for CASSTLTGGSHGYTF.

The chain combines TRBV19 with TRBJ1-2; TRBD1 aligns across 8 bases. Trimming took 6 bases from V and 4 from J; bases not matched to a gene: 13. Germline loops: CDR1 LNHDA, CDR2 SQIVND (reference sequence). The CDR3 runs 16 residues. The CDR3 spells CASSATYRGSIYGYTF. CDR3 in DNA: TGTGCCAGTAGCGCGACCTACAGGGGGTCTATCTATGGCTACACCTTC. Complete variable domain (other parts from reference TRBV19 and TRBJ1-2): DGGITQSPKYLFRKEGQNVTLSCEQNLNHDAMYWYRQDPGQGLRLIYYSQIVNDFQKGDIAEGYSVSREKKESFPLTVTSAQKNPTAFYLCASSATYRGSIYGYTFGSGTRLTVV.

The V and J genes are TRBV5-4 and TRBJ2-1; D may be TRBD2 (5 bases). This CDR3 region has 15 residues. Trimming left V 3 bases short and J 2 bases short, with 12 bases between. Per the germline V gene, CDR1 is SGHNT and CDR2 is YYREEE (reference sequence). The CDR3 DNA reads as TGTGCCAGCAGCTCCCCCCGGGGAGCCTACAATGAGCAGTTCTTC. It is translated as CASSSPRGAYNEQFF.

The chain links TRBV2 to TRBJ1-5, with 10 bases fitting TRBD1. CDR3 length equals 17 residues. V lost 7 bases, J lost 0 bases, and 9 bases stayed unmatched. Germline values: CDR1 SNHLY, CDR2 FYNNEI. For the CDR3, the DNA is TGTGCCAGCAAAACCGGGACAGGGGCGGCTAGCAATCAGCCCCAGCATTTT. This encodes CASKTGTGAASNQPQHF. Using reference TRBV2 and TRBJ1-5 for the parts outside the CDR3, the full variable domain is EPEVTQTPSHQVTQMGQEVILRCVPISNHLYFYWYRQILGQKVEFLVSFYNNEISEKSEIFDDQFSVERPDGSNFTLKIRSTKLEDSAMYFCASKTGTGAASNQPQHFGDGTRLSIL.

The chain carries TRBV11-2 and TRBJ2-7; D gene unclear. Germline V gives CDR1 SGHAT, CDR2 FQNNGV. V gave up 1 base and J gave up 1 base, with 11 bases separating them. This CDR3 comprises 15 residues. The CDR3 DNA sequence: TGTGCCAGCAGCTTAGTCGAGATAGGTTCCTACGAGCAGTACTTC. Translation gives CASSLVEIGSYEQYF.

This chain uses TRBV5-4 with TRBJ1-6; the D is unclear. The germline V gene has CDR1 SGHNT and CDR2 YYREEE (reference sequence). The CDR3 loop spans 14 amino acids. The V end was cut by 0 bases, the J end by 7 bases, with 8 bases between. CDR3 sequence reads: CASSLDGGNSPLHF. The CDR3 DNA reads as TGTGCCAGCAGCTTGGATGGCGGGAATTCACCCCTCCACTTT.

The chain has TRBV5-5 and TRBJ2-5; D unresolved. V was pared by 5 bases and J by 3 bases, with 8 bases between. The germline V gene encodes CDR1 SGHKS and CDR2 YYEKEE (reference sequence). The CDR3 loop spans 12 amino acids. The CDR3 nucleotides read TGTGCCAGCAGTCGGACGGAAGAGACCCAGTACTTC. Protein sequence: CASSRTEETQYF.

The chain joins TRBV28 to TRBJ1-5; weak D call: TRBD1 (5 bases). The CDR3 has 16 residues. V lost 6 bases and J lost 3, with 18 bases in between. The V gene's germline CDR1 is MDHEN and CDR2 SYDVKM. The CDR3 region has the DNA TGTGCCAGCAGCCCCCCTCCCGGGACCCTCAATCAGCCCCAGCATTTT. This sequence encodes CASSPPPGTLNQPQHF.

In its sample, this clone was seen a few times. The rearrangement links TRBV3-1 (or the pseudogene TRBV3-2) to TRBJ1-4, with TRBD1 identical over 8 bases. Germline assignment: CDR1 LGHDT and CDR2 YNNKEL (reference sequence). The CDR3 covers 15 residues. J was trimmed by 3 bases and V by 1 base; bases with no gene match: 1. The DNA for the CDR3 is TGTGCCAGCAGCCAAGGACAGGGGCCTAATGAAAAACTGTTTTTT. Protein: CASSQGQGPNEKLFF.

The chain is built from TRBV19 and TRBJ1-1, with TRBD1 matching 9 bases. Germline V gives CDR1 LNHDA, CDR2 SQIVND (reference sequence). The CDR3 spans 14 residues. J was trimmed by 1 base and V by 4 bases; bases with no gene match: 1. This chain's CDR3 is CASSRGQGNTEAFF. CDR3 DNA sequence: TGTGCCAGTAGTAGGGGACAGGGGAACACTGAAGCTTTCTTT.

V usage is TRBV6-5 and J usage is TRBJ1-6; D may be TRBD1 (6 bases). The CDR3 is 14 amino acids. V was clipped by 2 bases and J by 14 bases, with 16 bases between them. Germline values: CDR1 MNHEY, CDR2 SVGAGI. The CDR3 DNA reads TGTGCCAGCAGTTACGGGCAGGGGTATCGATCCCTCCACTTT. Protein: CASSYGQGYRSLHF.

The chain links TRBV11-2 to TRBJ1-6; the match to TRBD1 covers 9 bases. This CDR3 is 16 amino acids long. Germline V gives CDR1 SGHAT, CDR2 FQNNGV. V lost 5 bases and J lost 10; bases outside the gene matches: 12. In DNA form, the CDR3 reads TGTGCCAGCAGCCTCACCGGGACAGGGTCTATCTCACCCCTCCACTTT. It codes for CASSLTGTGSISPLHF.

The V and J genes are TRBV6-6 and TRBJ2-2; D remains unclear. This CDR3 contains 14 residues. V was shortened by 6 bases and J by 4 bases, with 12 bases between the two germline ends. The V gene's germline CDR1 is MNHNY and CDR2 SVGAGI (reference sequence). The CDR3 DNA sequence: TGTGCCAGCAGGTACACGGGCGGCACCGGGGAGCTGTTTTTT. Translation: CASRYTGGTGELFF.

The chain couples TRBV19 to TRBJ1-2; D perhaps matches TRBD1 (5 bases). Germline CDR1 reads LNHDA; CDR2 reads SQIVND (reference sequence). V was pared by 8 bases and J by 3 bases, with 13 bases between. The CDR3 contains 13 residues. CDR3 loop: CASLMTGDYGYTF. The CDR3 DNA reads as TGTGCCAGTCTGATGACGGGGGACTATGGCTACACCTTC.

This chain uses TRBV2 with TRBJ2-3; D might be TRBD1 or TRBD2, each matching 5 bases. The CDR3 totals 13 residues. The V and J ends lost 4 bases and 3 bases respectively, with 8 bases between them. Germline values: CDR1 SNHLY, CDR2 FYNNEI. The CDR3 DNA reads TGTGCCAGCAGTGCCAGGGAGACAGATACGCAGTATTTT. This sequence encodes CASSARETDTQYF.

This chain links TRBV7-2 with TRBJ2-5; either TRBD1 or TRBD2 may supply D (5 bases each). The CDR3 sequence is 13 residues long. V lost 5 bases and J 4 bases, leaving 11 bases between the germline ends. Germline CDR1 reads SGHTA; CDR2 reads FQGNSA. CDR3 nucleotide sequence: TGTGCCAGCAGCCCGGGTGGGGGAGAGACCCAGTACTTC. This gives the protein CASSPGGGETQYF. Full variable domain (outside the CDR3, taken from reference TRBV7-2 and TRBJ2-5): GAGVSQSPSNKVTEKGKDVELRCDPISGHTALYWYRQSLGQGLEFLIYFQGNSAPDKSGLPSDRFSAERTGGSVSTLTIQRTQQEDSAVYLCASSPGGGETQYFGPGTRLLVL.

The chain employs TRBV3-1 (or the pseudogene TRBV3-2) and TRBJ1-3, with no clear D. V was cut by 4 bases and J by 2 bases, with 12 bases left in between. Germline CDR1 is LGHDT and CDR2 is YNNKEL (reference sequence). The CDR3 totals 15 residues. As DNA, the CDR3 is TGTGCCAGCAGCCTTAAGGCTATTGCTGGAAACACCATATATTTT. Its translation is CASSLKAIAGNTIYF.

The CDR3 nucleotides are TGTGCCAGCAGCCCAAGTGGGACTAGCGGGAATGAGCAGTTCTTC. Protein product: CASSPSGTSGNEQFF. This chain uses TRBV6-2 or TRBV6-3 with TRBJ2-1; 12 bases agree with TRBD2. The CDR3 consists of 15 residues. V trimming: 6 bases; J trimming: 7 bases; junction bases outside the gene matches: 7. In germline, CDR1 is MNHEY, CDR2 SVGEGT.

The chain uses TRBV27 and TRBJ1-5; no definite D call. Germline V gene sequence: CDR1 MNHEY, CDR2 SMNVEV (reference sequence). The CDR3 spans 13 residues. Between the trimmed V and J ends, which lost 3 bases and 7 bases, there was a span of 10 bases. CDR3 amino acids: CASSLREEQPQHF. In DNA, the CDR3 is TGTGCCAGCAGTTTGAGGGAGGAACAGCCCCAGCATTTT.

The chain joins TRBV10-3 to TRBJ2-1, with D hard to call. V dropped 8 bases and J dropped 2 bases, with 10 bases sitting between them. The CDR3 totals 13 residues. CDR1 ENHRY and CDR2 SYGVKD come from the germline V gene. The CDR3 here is CAISPKAYNEQFF. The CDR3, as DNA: TGTGCCATCTCCCCGAAGGCCTACAATGAGCAGTTCTTC.

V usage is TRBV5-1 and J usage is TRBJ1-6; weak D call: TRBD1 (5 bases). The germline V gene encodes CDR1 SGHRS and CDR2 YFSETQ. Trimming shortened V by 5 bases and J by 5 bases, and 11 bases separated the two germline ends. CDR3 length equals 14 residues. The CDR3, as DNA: TGCGCCAGCAGGGAACAGGCCCATAATTCACCCCTCCACTTT. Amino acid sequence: CASREQAHNSPLHF.

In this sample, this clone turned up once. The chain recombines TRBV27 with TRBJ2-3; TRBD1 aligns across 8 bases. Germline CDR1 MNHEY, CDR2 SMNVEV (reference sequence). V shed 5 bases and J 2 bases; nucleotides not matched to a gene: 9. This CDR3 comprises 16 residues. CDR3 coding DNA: TGTGCCAGCAGTGATCCCCGGGACAGGTTCACAGATACGCAGTATTTT. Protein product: CASSDPRDRFTDTQYF.

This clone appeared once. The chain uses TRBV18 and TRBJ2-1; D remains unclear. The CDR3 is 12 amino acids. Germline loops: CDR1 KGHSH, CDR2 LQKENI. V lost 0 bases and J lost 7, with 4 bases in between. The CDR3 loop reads CASSPPGNEQFF. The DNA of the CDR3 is TGTGCCAGCTCACCACCAGGGAATGAGCAGTTCTTC.

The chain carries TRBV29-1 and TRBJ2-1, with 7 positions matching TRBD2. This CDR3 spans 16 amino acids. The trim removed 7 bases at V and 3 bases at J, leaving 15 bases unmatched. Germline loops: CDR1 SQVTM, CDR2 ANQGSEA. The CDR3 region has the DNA TGCAGCGGGGAGGGGTTCGGCGGGGGAGGCTACAATGAGCAGTTCTTC. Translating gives CSGEGFGGGGYNEQFF.

This CDR3 reads CASSPSQGWIRRDEQYF. The CDR3 DNA is TGTGCCAGCAGCCCCTCCCAGGGTTGGATTAGGAGGGACGAGCAGTACTTC. The chain links TRBV27 to TRBJ2-7; a weak D match, TRBD2 (6 bases). V shed 6 bases and J shed 5 bases, with 26 bases lying between them. The CDR3 totals 17 residues. Germline CDR1 is MNHEY and CDR2 is SMNVEV (reference sequence).

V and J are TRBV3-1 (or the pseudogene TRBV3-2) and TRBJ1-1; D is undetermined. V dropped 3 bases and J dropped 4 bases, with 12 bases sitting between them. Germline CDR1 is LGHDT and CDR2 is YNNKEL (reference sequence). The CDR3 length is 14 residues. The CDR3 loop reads CASSQAFGGTEAFF. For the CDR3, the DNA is TGTGCCAGCAGCCAGGCTTTCGGCGGCACTGAAGCTTTCTTT.

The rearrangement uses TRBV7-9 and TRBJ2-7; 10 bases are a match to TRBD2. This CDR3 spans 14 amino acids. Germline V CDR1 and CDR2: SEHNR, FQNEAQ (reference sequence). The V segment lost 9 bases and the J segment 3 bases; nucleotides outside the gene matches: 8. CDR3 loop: CARQPRLAGYEQYF. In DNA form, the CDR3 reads TGTGCCAGACAGCCTCGACTAGCGGGCTACGAGCAGTACTTC. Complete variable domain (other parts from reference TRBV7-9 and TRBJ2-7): DTGVSQNPRHKITKRGQNVTFRCDPISEHNRLYWYRQTLGQGPEFLTYFQNEAQLEKSRLLSDRFSAERPKGSFSTLEIQRTEQGDSAMYLCARQPRLAGYEQYFGPGTRLTVT.

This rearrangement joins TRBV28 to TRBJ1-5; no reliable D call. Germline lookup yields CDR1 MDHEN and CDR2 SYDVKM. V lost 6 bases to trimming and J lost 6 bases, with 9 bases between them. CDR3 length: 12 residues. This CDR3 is CASRYPGQPQHF. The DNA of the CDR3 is TGTGCCAGCAGGTACCCGGGTCAGCCCCAGCATTTT.

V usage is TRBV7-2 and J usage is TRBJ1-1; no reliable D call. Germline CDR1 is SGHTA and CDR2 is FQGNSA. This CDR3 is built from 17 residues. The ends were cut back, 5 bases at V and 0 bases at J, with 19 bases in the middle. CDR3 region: CASSPWTVNHMNTEAFF. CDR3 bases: TGTGCCAGCAGCCCCTGGACGGTTAACCACATGAACACTGAAGCTTTCTTT.

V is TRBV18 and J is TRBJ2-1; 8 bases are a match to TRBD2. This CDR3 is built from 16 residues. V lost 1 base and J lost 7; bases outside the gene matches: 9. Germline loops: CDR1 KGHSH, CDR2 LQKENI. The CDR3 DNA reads TGTGCCAGCTCACCACGGCGGGAGGCGGGGAGGAATGAGCAGTTCTTC. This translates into CASSPRREAGRNEQFF.